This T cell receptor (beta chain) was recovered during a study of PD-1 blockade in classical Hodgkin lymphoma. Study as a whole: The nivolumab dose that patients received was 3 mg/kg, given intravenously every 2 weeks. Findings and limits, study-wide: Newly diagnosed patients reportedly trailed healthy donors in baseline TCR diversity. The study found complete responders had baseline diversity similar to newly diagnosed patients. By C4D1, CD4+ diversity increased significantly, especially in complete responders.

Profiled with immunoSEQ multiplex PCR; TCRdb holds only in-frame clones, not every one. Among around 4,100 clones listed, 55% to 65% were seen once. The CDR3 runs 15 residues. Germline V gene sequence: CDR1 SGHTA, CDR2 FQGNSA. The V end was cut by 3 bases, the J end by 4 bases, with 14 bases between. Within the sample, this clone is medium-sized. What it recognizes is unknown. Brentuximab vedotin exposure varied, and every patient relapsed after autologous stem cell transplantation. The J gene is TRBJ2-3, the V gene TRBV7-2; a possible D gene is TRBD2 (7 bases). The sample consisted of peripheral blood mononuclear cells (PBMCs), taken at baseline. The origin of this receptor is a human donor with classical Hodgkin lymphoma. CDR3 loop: CASSFSGGLADTQYF. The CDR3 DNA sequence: TGTGCCAGCAGCTTCTCGGGGGGCCTTGCAGATACGCAGTATTTT. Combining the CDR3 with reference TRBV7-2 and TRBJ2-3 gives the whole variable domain GAGVSQSPSNKVTEKGKDVELRCDPISGHTALYWYRQSLGQGLEFLIYFQGNSAPDKSGLPSDRFSAERTGGSVSTLTIQRTQQEDSAVYLCASSFSGGLADTQYFGPGTRLTVL.